Listed below are T cell receptor beta chains from one sample, sequenced in a study of graft-versus-host responses after intestinal transplantation. Their specific antigens are unknown. TCRdb keeps only in-frame clones here, not all; method: immunoSEQ multiplex PCR. This sample yields tens of thousands of clones, of which 90% are seen a single time; approximately 0.11% belongs to the top ten. Sequenced material: unstimulated CD4+ T cells sorted from spleen or lymph node cells, taken before intestinal transplant. All receptors come from a human donor who received an intestinal transplant. CDR3s include the opening cysteine and the closing phenylalanine or tryptophan. A D gene is named only where the DNA matches it firmly. Clone size is not always given. Where it is, it says once, few, many or a class for expanded clones.

TRBV5-4	14	TRBJ1-1	-	TRBD1	CASSLTGGNTEAFF	TGTGCCAGCAGCTTGACAGGGGGGAACACTGAAGCTTTCTTT
TRBV2	16	TRBJ2-7	-	-	CASRVQQGPLPYEQYF	TGTGCCAGCAGGGTACAACAGGGCCCGCTCCCCTACGAGCAGTACTTC
TRBV2	10	TRBJ2-7	-	-	CASFRGEQYF	TGTGCCAGCTTTCGGGGCGAGCAGTACTTC
TRBV5-4	16	TRBJ2-2	once	-	CASSLGGTGNTGELFF	TGTGCCAGCAGCTTGGGGGGAACAGGGAACACCGGGGAGCTGTTTTTT
TRBV6-5	14	TRBJ2-3	-	TRBD2	CASRQPSGADTQYF	TGTGCCAGCAGGCAACCTAGCGGCGCAGATACGCAGTATTTT
TRBV29-1	13	TRBJ2-7	-	-	CSVGPVGPNEQYF	TGCAGCGTTGGCCCGGTGGGCCCCAACGAGCAGTACTTC
TRBV9	14	TRBJ2-3	once	-	CASSPRASTDTQYF	TGTGCCAGCAGCCCGCGGGCCAGCACAGATACGCAGTATTTT
TRBV18	15	TRBJ2-3	-	TRBD2	CASSPGLAVTDTQYF	TGTGCCAGCTCACCGGGACTAGCGGTAACAGATACGCAGTATTTT
TRBV11-2	15	TRBJ2-7	-	TRBD2	CASSYTSGDTYEQYF	TGTGCCAGCAGCTACACTAGCGGGGACACCTACGAGCAGTACTTC
TRBV14	15	TRBJ1-2	-	-	CASSQGTQPNYGYTF	TGTGCCAGCAGCCAAGGGACACAGCCTAACTATGGCTACACCTTC
TRBV5-1	15	TRBJ1-1	-	TRBD1	CASSLGTGLRTEAFF	TGCGCCAGCAGCTTGGGGACAGGTTTACGGACTGAAGCTTTCTTT
TRBV19	16	TRBJ2-3	-	-	CASSTPRGHGTDTQYF	TGTGCCAGTAGTACCCCCCGCGGCCATGGCACAGATACGCAGTATTTT
TRBV11-2	12	TRBJ1-1	-	-	CASSLESTEAFF	TGTGCCAGCAGCTTAGAGAGTACTGAAGCTTTCTTT
TRBV5-1	14	TRBJ1-1	-	TRBD1	CASSLQGADTEAFF	TGCGCCAGCAGCCTGCAGGGGGCCGACACTGAAGCTTTCTTT
TRBV9	15	TRBJ2-7	-	TRBD2	CASSVGSGGIYEQYF	TGTGCCAGCAGCGTAGGGAGCGGGGGGATCTACGAGCAGTACTTC
TRBV2	14	TRBJ2-2	once	TRBD1	CASSRDRATGELFF	TGTGCCAGCAGTCGAGACAGGGCCACCGGGGAGCTGTTTTTT
TRBV2	14	TRBJ2-2	-	-	CASSEAQSDGELFF	TGTGCCAGCAGTGAAGCCCAGTCTGACGGGGAGCTGTTTTTT
TRBV4-1	17	TRBJ2-3	-	TRBD1	CASSQSPRDRGPDTQYF	TGCGCCAGCAGCCAGTCCCCCCGGGACAGGGGCCCAGATACGCAGTATTTT
TRBV2	13	TRBJ1-1	-	-	CASSEARDMPVIF	TGTGCCAGCAGTGAAGCGAGGGACATGCCCGTTATCTTT
TRBV6-1	13	TRBJ1-2	-	TRBD1	CASTRGQGDGYTF	TGTGCCAGCACTAGGGGACAGGGAGATGGCTACACCTTC
TRBV19	15	TRBJ2-3	-	TRBD2	CASSGRGGMIDTQYF	TGTGCCAGTAGTGGCCGCGGGGGGATGATAGATACGCAGTATTTT
TRBV6-6	14	TRBJ2-1	-	TRBD2	CASGGGPSYNEQFF	TGTGCCAGCGGCGGGGGGCCGTCCTACAATGAGCAGTTCTTC
TRBV20-1	11	TRBJ1-2	-	-	CSARVTYGYTF	TGCAGTGCTAGAGTGACATATGGCTACACCTTC
TRBV4-1	19	TRBJ1-1	-	-	CASSQGNPQGRRRNTEAFF	TGCGCCAGCAGCCAAGGAAACCCACAGGGCCGGCGGAGAAACACTGAAGCTTTCTTT
TRBV19	14	TRBJ1-2	-	TRBD1	CASSIGDRGYGYTF	TGTGCCAGTAGTATAGGGGACAGGGGCTATGGCTACACCTTC
TRBV15	15	TRBJ2-5	-	-	CATSRVPDSQETQYF	TGTGCCACCAGCAGAGTCCCGGACTCACAAGAGACCCAGTACTTC
TRBV9	13	TRBJ1-1	-	-	CASSAQGGTEAFF	TGTGCCAGCAGCGCACAGGGCGGTACTGAAGCTTTCTTT
TRBV29-1	12	TRBJ1-1	once	TRBD1	CSVGWGQGEAFF	TGCAGCGTTGGGTGGGGACAGGGGGAAGCTTTCTTT
TRBV12-5	14	TRBJ2-5	once	-	CASGFGQGGETQYF	TGTGCTAGTGGTTTCGGGCAGGGTGGGGAGACCCAGTACTTC
TRBV5-1	15	TRBJ1-2	-	-	CASSLGPQGNYGYTF	TGCGCCAGCAGCTTGGGGCCCCAGGGGAACTATGGCTACACCTTC
TRBV5-8	15	TRBJ1-1	-	-	CASTQGHSSNTEAFF	TGTGCCAGCACCCAGGGTCACAGTTCGAACACTGAAGCTTTCTTT
TRBV5-1	13	TRBJ2-7	-	-	CASSLGTGYEQYF	TGCGCCAGCAGCTTGGGGACGGGGTACGAGCAGTACTTC
TRBV5-1	15	TRBJ1-4	-	-	CASSLRAGTNEKLFF	TGCGCCAGCAGCTTGCGCGCAGGGACTAATGAAAAACTGTTTTTT
TRBV5-5	16	TRBJ2-2	-	TRBD2	CASSGLAGGHVGELFF	TGTGCCAGCAGCGGACTAGCGGGGGGGCATGTCGGGGAGCTGTTTTTT
TRBV9	21	TRBJ1-4	-	TRBD1	CASSVVLGFGQEVESHEKLFF	TGTGCCAGCAGCGTAGTATTGGGGTTTGGACAGGAGGTCGAAAGCCATGAAAAACTGTTTTTT
TRBV20-1	11	TRBJ1-2	-	TRBD1	CSAKGAYGYTF	TGCAGTGCTAAGGGGGCCTATGGCTACACCTTC
TRBV7-6	18	TRBJ1-6	-	-	CASSHSGSRLPPWSPLHF	TGTGCCAGCAGCCATTCCGGGAGCCGTCTCCCCCCCTGGTCACCCCTCCACTTT
TRBV5-1	15	TRBJ1-2	-	TRBD1	CASSLGPGQGYGYTF	TGCGCCAGCAGCTTGGGTCCGGGACAGGGTTATGGCTACACCTTC
TRBV9	16	TRBJ2-3	-	TRBD1	CASSTGQGVLTDTQYF	TGTGCCAGCAGCACGGGACAGGGGGTCCTCACAGATACGCAGTATTTT